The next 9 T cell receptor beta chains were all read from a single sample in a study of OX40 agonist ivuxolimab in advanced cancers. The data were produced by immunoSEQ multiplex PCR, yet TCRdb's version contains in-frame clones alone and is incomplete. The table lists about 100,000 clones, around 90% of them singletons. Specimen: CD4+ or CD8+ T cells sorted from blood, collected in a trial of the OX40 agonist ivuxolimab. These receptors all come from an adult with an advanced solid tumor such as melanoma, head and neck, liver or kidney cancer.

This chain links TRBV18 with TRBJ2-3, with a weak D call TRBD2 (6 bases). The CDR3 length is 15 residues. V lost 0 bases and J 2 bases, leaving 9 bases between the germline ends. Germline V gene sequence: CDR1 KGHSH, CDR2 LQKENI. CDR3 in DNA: TGTGCCAGCTCACCACCGGGACTGAACACAGATACGCAGTATTTT. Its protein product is CASSPPGLNTDTQYF.

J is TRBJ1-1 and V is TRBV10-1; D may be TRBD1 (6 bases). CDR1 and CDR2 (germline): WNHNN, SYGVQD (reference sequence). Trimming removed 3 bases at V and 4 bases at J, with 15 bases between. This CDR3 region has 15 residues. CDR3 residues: CASSEGSAGATEAFF. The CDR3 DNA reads TGCGCCAGCAGTGAAGGTTCGGCAGGGGCCACTGAAGCTTTCTTT.

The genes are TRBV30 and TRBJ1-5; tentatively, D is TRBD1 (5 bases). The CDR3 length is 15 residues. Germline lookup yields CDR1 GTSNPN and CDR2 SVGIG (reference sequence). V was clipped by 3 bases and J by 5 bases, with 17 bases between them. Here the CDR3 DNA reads TGTGCCTGGAGCCTAATGGGACTTAAAGATCAGCCCCAGCATTTT. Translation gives CAWSLMGLKDQPQHF. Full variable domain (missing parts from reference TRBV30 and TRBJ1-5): SQTIHQWPATLVQPVGSPLSLECTVEGTSNPNLYWYRQAAGRGLQLLFYSVGIGQISSEVPQNLSASRPQDRQFILSSKKLLLSDSGFYLCAWSLMGLKDQPQHFGDGTRLSIL.

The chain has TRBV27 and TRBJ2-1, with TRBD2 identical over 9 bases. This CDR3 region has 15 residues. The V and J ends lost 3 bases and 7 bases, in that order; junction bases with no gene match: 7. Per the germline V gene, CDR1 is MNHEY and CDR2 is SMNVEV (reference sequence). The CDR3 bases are TGTGCCAGCAGTTTCCGCGGGAGGGATGTTAATGAGCAGTTCTTC. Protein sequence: CASSFRGRDVNEQFF.

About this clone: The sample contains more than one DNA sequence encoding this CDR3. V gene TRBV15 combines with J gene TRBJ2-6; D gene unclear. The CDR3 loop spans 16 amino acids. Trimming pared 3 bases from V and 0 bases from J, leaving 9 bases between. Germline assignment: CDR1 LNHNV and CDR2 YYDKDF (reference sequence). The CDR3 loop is CATSRGGPSGANVLTF. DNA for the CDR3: TGTGCCACCAGCAGGGGTGGTCCCTCTGGGGCCAACGTCCTGACTTTC.

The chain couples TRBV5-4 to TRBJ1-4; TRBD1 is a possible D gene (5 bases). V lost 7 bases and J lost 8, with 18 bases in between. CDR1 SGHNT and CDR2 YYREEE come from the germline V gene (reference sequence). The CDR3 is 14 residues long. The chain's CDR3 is CASGSGRVGEKLFF. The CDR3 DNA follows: TGTGCCAGCGGCTCTGGCAGGGTAGGGGAAAAACTGTTTTTT. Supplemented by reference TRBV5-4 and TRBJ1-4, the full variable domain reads ETGVTQSPTHLIKTRGQQVTLRCSSQSGHNTVSWYQQALGQGPQFIFQYYREEENGRGNFPPRFSGLQFPNYSSELNVNALELDDSALYLCASGSGRVGEKLFFGSGTQLSVL.

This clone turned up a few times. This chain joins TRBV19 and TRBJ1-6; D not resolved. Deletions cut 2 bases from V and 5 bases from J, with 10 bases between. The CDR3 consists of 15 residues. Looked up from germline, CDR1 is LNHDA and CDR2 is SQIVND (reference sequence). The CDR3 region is CASSIRTENNSPLHF. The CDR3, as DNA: TGTGCCAGTAGTATACGTACAGAGAATAATTCACCCCTCCACTTT.

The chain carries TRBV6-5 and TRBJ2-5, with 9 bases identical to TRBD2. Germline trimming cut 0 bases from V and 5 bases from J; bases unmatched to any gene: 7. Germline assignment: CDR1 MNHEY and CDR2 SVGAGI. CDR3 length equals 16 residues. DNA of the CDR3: TGTGCCAGCAGTTACTCAGGCGGGAGGGCCGGGGAGACCCAGTACTTC. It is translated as CASSYSGGRAGETQYF.

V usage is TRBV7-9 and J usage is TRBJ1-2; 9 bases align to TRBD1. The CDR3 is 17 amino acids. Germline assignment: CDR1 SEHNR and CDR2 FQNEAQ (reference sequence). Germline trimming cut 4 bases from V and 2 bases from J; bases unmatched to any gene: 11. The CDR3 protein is CASSYSEGDRANYGYTF. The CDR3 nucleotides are TGTGCCAGCAGCTACAGTGAGGGGGACAGGGCAAACTATGGCTACACCTTC.